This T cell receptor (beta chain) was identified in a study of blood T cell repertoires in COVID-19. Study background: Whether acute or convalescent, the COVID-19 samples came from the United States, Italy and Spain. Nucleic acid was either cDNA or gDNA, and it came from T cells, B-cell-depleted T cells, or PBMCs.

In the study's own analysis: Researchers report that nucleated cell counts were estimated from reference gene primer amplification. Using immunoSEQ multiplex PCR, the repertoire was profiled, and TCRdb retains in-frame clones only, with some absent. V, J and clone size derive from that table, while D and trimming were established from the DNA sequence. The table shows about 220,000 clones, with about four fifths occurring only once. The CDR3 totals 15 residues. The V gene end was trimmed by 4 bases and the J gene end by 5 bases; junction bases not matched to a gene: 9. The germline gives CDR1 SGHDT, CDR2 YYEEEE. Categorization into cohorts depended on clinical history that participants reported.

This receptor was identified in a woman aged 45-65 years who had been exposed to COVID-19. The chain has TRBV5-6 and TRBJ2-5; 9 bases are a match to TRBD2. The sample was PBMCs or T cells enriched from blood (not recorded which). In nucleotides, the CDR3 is TGTGCCAGCAGCCGCGGGACTAGCAGGTTGGAGACCCAGTACTTC. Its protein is CASSRGTSRLETQYF. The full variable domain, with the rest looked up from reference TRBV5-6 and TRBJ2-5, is DAGVTQSPTHLIKTRGQQVTLRCSPKSGHDTVSWYQQALGQGPQFIFQYYEEEERQRGNFPDRFSGHQFPNYSSELNVNALLLGDSALYLCASSRGTSRLETQYFGPGTRLLVL.